This TCR beta chain stems from a study of cytomegalovirus exposure and HLA in healthy donors. Study at large: Findings of an earlier analysis included some 120 million unique TCR beta sequences from 180 million or so T cells. Researchers found that roughly 81% of over 350 genotyped donors fell within the Caucasian-associated ancestry cluster. Study-wide results and caveats: Specific recognition of CMV antigens was confirmed in vitro for three chains (all CMV-associated). A later analysis linked a missense DCLRE1C variant to TCR beta V- and J-gene trimming.

PCR primers comprised 60 Vbeta and 13 Jbeta primers. Generated by immunoSEQ multiplex PCR, the TCRdb table keeps only in-frame clones and is missing some. The table shows 150,000 or so clones, with around 80% occurring only once. To note about this clone: As yet, its antigen is unknown.

The CDR3 has 15 residues. Per the germline V gene, CDR1 is WSHSY and CDR2 is SAAADI. The V segment lost 6 bases and the J segment 5 bases; nucleotides outside the gene matches: 13. Sample: PBMCs. The chain joins TRBV10-2 to TRBJ2-7; 7 positions match TRBD1. The source of this sequence is a woman under 30 in good health and CMV-seronegative. For the CDR3, the DNA is TGCGCCAGCAGCCAAACCGCAGGGGGTCCCGACGAGCAGTACTTC. It specifies CASSQTAGGPDEQYF.